One sample yielded the 13 T cell receptor beta chains listed below, sequenced in a study of T cell changes during pregnancy in multiple sclerosis. The data were produced by immunoSEQ multiplex PCR, yet TCRdb's version contains in-frame clones alone and is incomplete. Of about 54,000 clones in the sample, 70% to 90% are singletons; the top ten hold 0.5% to 0.75%. Sequencing used CD4+ T cells from peripheral blood mononuclear cells, obtained in the first trimester of pregnancy. The receptors here all came from a female donor with multiple sclerosis, enrolled in a pregnancy study.

This sequence joins TRBV15 and TRBJ2-1; TRBD2 matches at 7 bases. The CDR3 is 15 amino acids. Germline values: CDR1 LNHNV, CDR2 YYDKDF (reference sequence). V lost 0 bases and J lost 6; bases outside the gene matches: 5. The chain's CDR3 is CATSREQRTSNEQFF. The CDR3, as DNA: TGTGCCACCAGCAGAGAACAAAGGACTAGCAATGAGCAGTTCTTC.

The J gene is TRBJ2-3, the V gene TRBV18; the D gene is possibly TRBD2 (6 bases). V lost 5 bases and J lost 0, with 12 bases in between. This CDR3 region has 15 residues. Per germline, CDR1 KGHSH and CDR2 LQKENI. The CDR3 DNA follows: TGTGCCAGCTCAGAGATAGCGGCTAGCACAGATACGCAGTATTTT. Its translation: CASSEIAASTDTQYF.

This clone has just a few counts. V usage is TRBV5-6 and J usage is TRBJ1-1, with no clear D. The CDR3 length is 13 residues. Trimming pared 4 bases from V and 6 bases from J, leaving 13 bases between. Germline V lookup: CDR1 SGHDT, CDR2 YYEEEE. Written as DNA, the CDR3 is TGTGCCAGCAGCATGGCGGGTCCCTCTGAAGCTTTCTTT. This gives the protein CASSMAGPSEAFF.

The chain employs TRBV4-1 and TRBJ2-1; TRBD2 matches 10 bases. This CDR3 comprises 14 residues. Trimming removed 4 bases from V and 4 bases from J; junction bases left unmatched: 1. Germline CDR1 MGHRA, CDR2 YSYEKL. CDR3 in DNA: TGCGCCAGCAGCCTAGCGGGGGGTTACAATGAGCAGTTCTTC. It codes for CASSLAGGYNEQFF.

CDR3 in DNA: TGTGCCAGCAGCTTACAGGGATACGGAAACACCATATATTTT. It translates to CASSLQGYGNTIYF. The chain is built from TRBV7-3 and TRBJ1-3; TRBD1 might be the D (5 bases). CDR1 and CDR2 (germline): SGHTA, FQGTGA. The V and J ends lost 2 bases and 4 bases respectively, with 9 bases between them. The CDR3 is made up of 14 amino acids.

The chain is built from TRBV28 and TRBJ1-1; the D gene is possibly TRBD1 (5 bases). The CDR3 is made up of 12 amino acids. In germline, CDR1 is MDHEN, CDR2 SYDVKM. V shed 6 bases and J shed 11 bases, with 16 bases lying between them. CDR3 residues: CASRWPSGGAFF. The DNA for the CDR3 is TGTGCCAGCAGATGGCCATCCGGGGGGGCTTTCTTT.

The gene calls are TRBV7-2 and TRBJ2-1; 10 bases line up with TRBD2. V gave up 4 bases and J gave up 5 bases; unmatched junction bases: 5. Germline V lookup: CDR1 SGHTA, CDR2 FQGNSA. There are 15 residues in the CDR3. The chain's CDR3 is CASSSSGGANNEQFF. CDR3 DNA: TGTGCCAGCAGCTCGAGCGGGGGGGCTAACAATGAGCAGTTCTTC.

The chain is built from TRBV18 and TRBJ1-4, with 12 bases aligning to TRBD1. V gave up 2 bases and J gave up 8 bases; unmatched junction bases: 0. The CDR3 contains 14 residues. Germline CDR1 KGHSH, CDR2 LQKENI. The DNA of the CDR3 is TGTGCCAGCTCACCAGGGACAGGGGGCGAAAAACTGTTTTTT. This gives the protein CASSPGTGGEKLFF.

This chain uses TRBV6-5 with TRBJ1-2; 7 bases agree with TRBD1. V lost 6 bases to trimming and J lost 4 bases; unmatched junction nucleotides: 5. The CDR3 has 13 amino acids. In germline, CDR1 is MNHEY, CDR2 SVGAGI. In DNA form, the CDR3 reads TGTGCCAGCAGCTCGGGACAGAGCTATGGCTACACCTTC. It encodes CASSSGQSYGYTF.

The chain couples TRBV6-4 to TRBJ1-6; D may be TRBD1 (5 bases). CDR3 size: 16 residues. V lost 3 bases to trimming and J lost 6 bases, with 15 bases between them. Germline V gene data show CDR1 as MRHNA and CDR2 as SNTAGT. CDR3 sequence reads: CASSEKWGVGNSPLHF. The CDR3 DNA reads TGTGCCAGCAGTGAAAAGTGGGGGGTGGGTAATTCACCCCTCCACTTT.

The chain has TRBV27 and TRBJ2-4, with 7 nucleotides matching TRBD1. Germline V lookup: CDR1 MNHEY, CDR2 SMNVEV (reference sequence). V trimming: 6 bases; J trimming: 3 bases; junction bases outside the gene matches: 5. The CDR3 is 14 residues long. Written as DNA, the CDR3 is TGTGCCAGCAGACCCGGGGACAGCAAAAACATTCAGTACTTC. It encodes CASRPGDSKNIQYF.

This clone has only one observation. This chain links TRBV5-6 with TRBJ1-6; 7 bases fit TRBD1. The CDR3 covers 15 residues. V was clipped by 2 bases and J by 7 bases; unmatched bases: 6. CDR1 is SGHDT and CDR2 is YYEEEE in the germline V gene. In nucleotides, the CDR3 is TGTGCCAGCAGCTTAAAGACAGGGATCAATTCACCCCTCCACTTT. The encoded protein is CASSLKTGINSPLHF.

V is TRBV19 and J is TRBJ2-4; TRBD2 matches at 8 bases. The CDR3 is 18 amino acids. Germline-derived CDR1 and CDR2 are LNHDA and SQIVND (reference sequence). Trimming removed 3 bases from V and 0 bases from J; junction bases left unmatched: 10. The CDR3 here is CASSIDPGGTLAKNIQYF. DNA for the CDR3: TGTGCCAGTAGTATCGACCCGGGAGGGACACTAGCCAAAAACATTCAGTACTTC.